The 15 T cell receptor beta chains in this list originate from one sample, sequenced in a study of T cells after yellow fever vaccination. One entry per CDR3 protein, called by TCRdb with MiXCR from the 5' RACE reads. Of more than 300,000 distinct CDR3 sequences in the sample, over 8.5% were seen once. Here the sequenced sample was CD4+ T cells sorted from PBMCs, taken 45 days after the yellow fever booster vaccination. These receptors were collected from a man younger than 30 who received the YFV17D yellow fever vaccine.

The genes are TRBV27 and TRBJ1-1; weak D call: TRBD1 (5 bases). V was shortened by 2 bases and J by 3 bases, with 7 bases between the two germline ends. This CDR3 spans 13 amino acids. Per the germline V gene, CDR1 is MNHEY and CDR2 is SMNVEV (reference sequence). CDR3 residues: CASSLNRYTEAFF. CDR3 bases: TGTGCCAGCAGTTTAAACAGGTACACTGAAGCTTTCTTT.

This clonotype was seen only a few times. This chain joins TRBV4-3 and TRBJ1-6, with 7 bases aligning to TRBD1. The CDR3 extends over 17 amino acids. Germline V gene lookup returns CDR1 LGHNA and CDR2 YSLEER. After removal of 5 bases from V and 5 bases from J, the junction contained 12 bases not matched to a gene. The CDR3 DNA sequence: TGCGCCAGCAGCTCGCAAACCGGGACAGCTAATAATTCACCCCTCCACTTT. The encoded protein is CASSSQTGTANNSPLHF.

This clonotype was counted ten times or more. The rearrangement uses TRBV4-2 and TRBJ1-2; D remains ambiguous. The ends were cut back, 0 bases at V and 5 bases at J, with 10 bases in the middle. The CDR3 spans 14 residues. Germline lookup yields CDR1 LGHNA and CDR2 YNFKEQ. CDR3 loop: CASSQEQSDYGYTF. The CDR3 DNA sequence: TGTGCCAGCAGCCAAGAACAGAGTGATTATGGCTACACCTTC.

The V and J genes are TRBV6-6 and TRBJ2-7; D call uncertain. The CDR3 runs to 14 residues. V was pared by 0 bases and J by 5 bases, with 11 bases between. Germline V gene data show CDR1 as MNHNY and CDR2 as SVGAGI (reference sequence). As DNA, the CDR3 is TGTGCCAGCAGTTACTCGGAAGGGTGGCACGAGCAGTACGTC. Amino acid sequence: CASSYSEGWHEQYV.

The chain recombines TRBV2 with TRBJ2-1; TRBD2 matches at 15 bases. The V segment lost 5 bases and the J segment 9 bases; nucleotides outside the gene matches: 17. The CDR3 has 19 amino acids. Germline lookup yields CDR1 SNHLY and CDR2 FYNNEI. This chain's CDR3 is CASSKDTVWTSGGVAEQFF. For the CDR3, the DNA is TGTGCCAGCAGTAAAGATACAGTGTGGACTAGCGGGGGGGTGGCTGAGCAGTTCTTC.

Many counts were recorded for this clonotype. The CDR3 reads CASSQVTGSYNYGYTF. CDR3 DNA: TGTGCCAGCAGCCAAGTGACAGGGTCCTATAACTATGGCTACACCTTC. The rearrangement uses TRBV3-1 and TRBJ1-2, with TRBD1 identical over 7 bases. The V gene end was trimmed by 1 base and the J gene end by 1 base; junction bases not matched to a gene: 6. The CDR3 is 16 amino acids. Per germline, CDR1 LGHDT and CDR2 YNNKEL (reference sequence).

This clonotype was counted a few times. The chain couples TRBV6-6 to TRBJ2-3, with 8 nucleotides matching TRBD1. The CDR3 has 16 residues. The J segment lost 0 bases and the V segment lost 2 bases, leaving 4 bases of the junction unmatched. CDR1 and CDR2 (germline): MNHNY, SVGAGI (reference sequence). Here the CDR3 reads CASSYPQGASTDTQYF. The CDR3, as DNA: TGTGCCAGCAGTTACCCGCAGGGGGCGAGCACAGATACGCAGTATTTT.

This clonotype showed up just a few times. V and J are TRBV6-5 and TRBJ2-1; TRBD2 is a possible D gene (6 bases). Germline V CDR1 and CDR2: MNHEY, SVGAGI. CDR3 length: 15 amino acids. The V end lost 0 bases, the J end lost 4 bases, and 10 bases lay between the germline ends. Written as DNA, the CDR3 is TGTGCCAGCAGTTACTCAACTAGCCCTTACAATGAGCAGTTCTTC. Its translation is CASSYSTSPYNEQFF.

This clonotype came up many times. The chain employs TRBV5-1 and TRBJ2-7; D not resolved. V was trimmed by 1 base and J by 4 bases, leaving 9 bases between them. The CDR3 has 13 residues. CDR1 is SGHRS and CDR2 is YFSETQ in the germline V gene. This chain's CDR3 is CASSLSRSYEQYF. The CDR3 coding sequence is TGCGCCAGCAGCTTGTCACGTTCGTACGAGCAGTACTTC.

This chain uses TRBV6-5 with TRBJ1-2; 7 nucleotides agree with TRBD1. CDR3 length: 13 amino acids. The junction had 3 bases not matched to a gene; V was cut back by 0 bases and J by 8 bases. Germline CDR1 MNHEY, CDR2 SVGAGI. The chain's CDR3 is CASSYSGGRGYTF. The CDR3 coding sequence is TGTGCCAGCAGTTACTCAGGGGGCAGGGGCTACACCTTC.

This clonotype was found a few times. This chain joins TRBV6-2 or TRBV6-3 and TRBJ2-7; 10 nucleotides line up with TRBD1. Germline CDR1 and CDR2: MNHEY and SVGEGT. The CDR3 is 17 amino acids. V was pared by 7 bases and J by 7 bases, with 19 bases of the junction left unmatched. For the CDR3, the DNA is TGTGCCAGCACCCGGGACAGGGGCTGGCCGACCCCTTGGGAGCAGTACGTC. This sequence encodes CASTRDRGWPTPWEQYV.

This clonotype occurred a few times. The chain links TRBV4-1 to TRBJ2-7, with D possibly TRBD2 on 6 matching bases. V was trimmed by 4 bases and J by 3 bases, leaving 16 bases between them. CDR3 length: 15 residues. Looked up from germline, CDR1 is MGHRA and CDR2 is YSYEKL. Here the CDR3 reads CASSRDRDSYYEQYF. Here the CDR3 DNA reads TGCGCCAGCAGCCGAGACCGGGACTCATACTACGAGCAGTACTTC.

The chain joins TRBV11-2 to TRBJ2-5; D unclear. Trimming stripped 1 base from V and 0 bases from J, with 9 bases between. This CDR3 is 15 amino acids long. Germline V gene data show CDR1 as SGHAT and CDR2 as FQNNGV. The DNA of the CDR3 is TGTGCCAGCAGCTTAGTTTTGCGGAACCAAGAGACCCAGTACTTC. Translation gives CASSLVLRNQETQYF.

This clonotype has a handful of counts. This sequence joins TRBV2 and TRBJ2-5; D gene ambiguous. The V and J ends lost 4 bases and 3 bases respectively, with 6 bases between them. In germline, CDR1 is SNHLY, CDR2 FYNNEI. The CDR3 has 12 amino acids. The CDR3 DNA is TGTGCCAGCAGTGGGAAAGAAGAGACCCAGTACTTC. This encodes CASSGKEETQYF.

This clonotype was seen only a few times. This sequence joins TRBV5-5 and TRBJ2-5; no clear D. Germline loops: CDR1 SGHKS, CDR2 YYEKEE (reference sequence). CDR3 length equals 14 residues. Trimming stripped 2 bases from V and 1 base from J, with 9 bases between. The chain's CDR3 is CASSFAELQETQYF. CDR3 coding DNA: TGTGCCAGCAGCTTCGCAGAGCTCCAAGAGACCCAGTACTTC.